The rows below give T cell receptor beta chains drawn from one sample of a study of immune characterization of retroperitoneal liposarcoma. TCRdb processed the PCR reads anew with MiXCR; each CDR3 protein has one entry. This table has 6,500 to 8,000 distinct CDR3 sequences, roughly 30% appearing once. The sequencing input was blood. These receptors all come from a male donor with retroperitoneal liposarcoma. Both conserved end residues are part of each CDR3. Each record gives: D gene, V gene, clone size, J gene, CDR3 DNA, CDR3 protein. The D gene is left open where the match is weak. Clone size is not always given. Where it is, it says once, few, many or a class for expanded clones.

D: TRBD2
V: TRBV4-1
size: NA
J: TRBJ2-7
DNA: TGCGCCAGCAGCCTCGGGACTAGCGGGCTCTACGAGCAGTACTTC
CDR3: CASSLGTSGLYEQYF

D: NA
V: TRBV6-1
size: many
J: TRBJ2-7
DNA: TGTGCCAGCAGTCAGTCTGGACAGGCCTTGGGGAGGAGGTACGAGCAGTACTTC
CDR3: CASSQSGQALGRRYEQYF

D: TRBD1
V: TRBV2
size: few
J: TRBJ2-1
DNA: TGTGCCAGCAGTTTAGGACAGGGGGCGGGCTACGAGCAGTTCTTC
CDR3: CASSLGQGAGYEQFF

D: NA
V: TRBV6-1
size: few
J: TRBJ2-3
DNA: TGTGCCAGCATTGGAGATGTAGATACGCAGTATTTT
CDR3: CASIGDVDTQYF

D: NA
V: TRBV20-1
size: NA
J: TRBJ2-1
DNA: TGCAGTGCTAGAGATACTCCCCGGGCGTTCTTC
CDR3: CSARDTPRAFF

D: NA
V: TRBV6-6
size: NA
J: TRBJ2-3
DNA: TGTGCCAGCAGTTACGGGGGGGCACAAAGAGATACGCAGTATTTT
CDR3: CASSYGGAQRDTQYF

D: TRBD1
V: TRBV6-1
size: few
J: TRBJ1-6
DNA: TGTGCCAGCAAGACAGGGTCCCACTCACCCCTCCACTTT
CDR3: CASKTGSHSPLHF

D: NA
V: TRBV10-3
size: few
J: TRBJ2-2
DNA: TGTGCCATCAGTGGGACTTCAGATACCGGGGAGCTGTTTTTT
CDR3: CAISGTSDTGELFF

D: NA
V: TRBV7-8
size: many
J: TRBJ1-4
DNA: TGTGCCAGCAGCGCCACGAGGAGGGAAAAACTGTTTTTT
CDR3: CASSATRREKLFF

D: TRBD2
V: TRBV12-5
size: NA
J: TRBJ2-5
DNA: TGTGCTAGTGGTTTGCAGAGACTAGCGGGGGTAGAGACCCAGTACTTC
CDR3: CASGLQRLAGVETQYF

D: NA
V: TRBV10-3
size: many
J: TRBJ2-5
DNA: TGTGCCATCAGTGATCGGCTAGATCGAGAGACCCAGTACTTC
CDR3: CAISDRLDRETQYF

D: NA
V: TRBV27
size: NA
J: TRBJ2-5
DNA: TGTGCCAGCAGTTTAAGCAGGGGAAGCGGGACCCAGTACTTC
CDR3: CASSLSRGSGTQYF

D: NA
V: TRBV6-2/TRBV6-3
size: few
J: TRBJ2-1
DNA: TGTGCCAGCAGTTACTCAGGGAGTCGGGGGACCCAGTTCTTC
CDR3: CASSYSGSRGTQFF

D: NA
V: TRBV25-1
size: NA
J: TRBJ1-2
DNA: TGTGCCAGCACGGGAAATACAGGGCATGGCTACACCTTC
CDR3: CASTGNTGHGYTF

D: TRBD1
V: TRBV12-3/TRBV12-4
size: medium-sized
J: TRBJ1-1
DNA: TGTGCCAGCAGTTTTTCGGGACAGGGCGCGTACACTGAAGCTTTCTTT
CDR3: CASSFSGQGAYTEAFF

D: TRBD1
V: TRBV28
size: NA
J: TRBJ1-1
DNA: TGTGCCAGCAACACGAGGCACAGGGGCACTGAAGCTTTCTTT
CDR3: CASNTRHRGTEAFF

D: TRBD2
V: TRBV6-1
size: few
J: TRBJ2-7
DNA: TGTGCCAGCAGTGAACTTGGGACTAGGTACGAGCAGTACTTC
CDR3: CASSELGTRYEQYF

D: NA
V: TRBV6-1
size: large
J: TRBJ2-3
DNA: TGTGCCAGCAGTCCCCCTCCGGCCACAGATACGCAGTATTTT
CDR3: CASSPPPATDTQYF

D: NA
V: TRBV7-3
size: many
J: TRBJ2-3
DNA: TGTGCCAGCAGCCCCACGGGCGCGGGGACAGATACGCAGTATTTT
CDR3: CASSPTGAGTDTQYF

D: TRBD2
V: TRBV6-4
size: many
J: TRBJ2-3
DNA: TGTGCCAGCAGTGACTCAGCTAGCGGGGGAGATACGCAGTATTTT
CDR3: CASSDSASGGDTQYF

D: NA
V: TRBV7-2
size: medium-sized
J: TRBJ1-1
DNA: TGTGCCAGCAGCTTGGAGGGTCGAACTGAAGCTTTCTTT
CDR3: CASSLEGRTEAFF

D: NA
V: TRBV4-1
size: NA
J: TRBJ2-1
DNA: TGCGCCAGCAGCCAAGATCGGGGCGGAGGGTCCTACAATGAGCAGTTCTTC
CDR3: CASSQDRGGGSYNEQFF

D: NA
V: TRBV11-3
size: many
J: TRBJ1-1
DNA: TGTGCCAGCAGCTTAGTGGGCAGGGTGAACACTGAAGCTTTCTTT
CDR3: CASSLVGRVNTEAFF

D: NA
V: TRBV11-1
size: many
J: TRBJ2-5
DNA: TGTGCCAGCAGCTTAATTAAAGGGAACATCCTCGAGACCCAGTACTTC
CDR3: CASSLIKGNILETQYF

D: TRBD1
V: TRBV10-1
size: few
J: TRBJ2-1
DNA: TGCGCCAGCAGTGGGACAGGGTTGGATGAGCAGTTCTTC
CDR3: CASSGTGLDEQFF

D: TRBD2
V: TRBV4-1
size: NA
J: TRBJ2-1
DNA: TGCGCCAGCAGCCTCGGGGGGGCCGGGTACAATGAGCAGTTCTTC
CDR3: CASSLGGAGYNEQFF

D: TRBD1
V: TRBV6-1
size: few
J: TRBJ2-5
DNA: TGTGCCAGCAGTGAAGCCCAGACAGGGGGCCAAGAGACCCAGTACTTC
CDR3: CASSEAQTGGQETQYF

D: NA
V: TRBV27
size: once
J: TRBJ2-2
DNA: TGTGCCAGCAGACTGGTAGGGCCACCCGGGGAGCTGTTTTTT
CDR3: CASRLVGPPGELFF

D: NA
V: TRBV6-5
size: many
J: TRBJ2-1
DNA: TGTGCCACAACTGACCGGGTCCGGGGCTCGTTCTTC
CDR3: CATTDRVRGSFF

D: NA
V: TRBV27
size: few
J: TRBJ2-5
DNA: TGTGCCAGCAGTTTATTACCGGGGACACAAGAGACCCAGTACTTC
CDR3: CASSLLPGTQETQYF

D: TRBD1
V: TRBV7-9
size: NA
J: TRBJ2-1
DNA: TGTGCCAGCAGCTTAGCGGGACAGGGTCGGACTGAGCAGTTCTTC
CDR3: CASSLAGQGRTEQFF

D: NA
V: TRBV12-3/TRBV12-4
size: few
J: TRBJ1-1
DNA: TGTGCCAGCACTCTTTCAACAGGCACTGAAGCTTTCTTT
CDR3: CASTLSTGTEAFF

D: TRBD2
V: TRBV4-3
size: NA
J: TRBJ2-1
DNA: TGCGCCAGCAGCACTAGCGGGAGGGCCAATGAGCAGTTCTTC
CDR3: CASSTSGRANEQFF

D: TRBD2
V: TRBV12-3/TRBV12-4
size: many
J: TRBJ2-3
DNA: TGTGCCAGCAGTATCCAAAGCGGGAGGGATACAGATACGCAGTATTTT
CDR3: CASSIQSGRDTDTQYF

D: TRBD1
V: TRBV25-1
size: few
J: TRBJ1-6
DNA: TGTGCCAGCAGTGAGTCAAAGGGGGCAGGCTCACCCCTCCACTTT
CDR3: CASSESKGAGSPLHF

D: TRBD2
V: TRBV4-1
size: NA
J: TRBJ2-3
DNA: TGCGCCAGCAGCCGAGCGGGGCTGACTAGGCGGGCAGATACGCAGTATTTT
CDR3: CASSRAGLTRRADTQYF

D: NA
V: TRBV5-1
size: many
J: TRBJ2-7
DNA: TGCGCCAGCAGCTTGGAGCCGGAGGGGGGTTACGAGCAGTACTTC
CDR3: CASSLEPEGGYEQYF

D: NA
V: TRBV12-3/TRBV12-4
size: medium-sized
J: TRBJ2-3
DNA: TGTGCCAGCAGTTTCGGGTCAGATACGCAGTATTTT
CDR3: CASSFGSDTQYF